The 14 T cell receptor beta chains below come from one sample, sequenced in a study of cytomegalovirus exposure and HLA in healthy donors. Both 60 Vbeta primers and 13 Jbeta primers went into the PCR. Measured with immunoSEQ multiplex PCR; TCRdb has only the in-frame clones, and not every one. The table lists some 90,000 clones, about three quarters of them singletons. Sequencing was carried out using PBMCs. The source of these receptors is a man aged 60 to 69 in good health and CMV-seronegative.

In this sample, this clone turned up a few times. The chain combines TRBV10-3 with TRBJ2-5, with D perhaps matching TRBD2 (6 bases). V was cut by 6 bases and J by 2 bases, with 13 bases left in between. Germline assignment: CDR1 ENHRY and CDR2 SYGVKD. This CDR3 has 14 amino acids. The CDR3 is CAIRAGSEQETQYF. CDR3 nucleotide sequence: TGTGCCATCAGAGCGGGCAGTGAGCAAGAGACCCAGTACTTC.

This sequence joins TRBV28 and TRBJ1-2, with 12 bases matching TRBD1. The CDR3 is 16 amino acids. The V gene's germline CDR1 is MDHEN and CDR2 SYDVKM. V gave up 6 bases and J gave up 8 bases; unmatched junction bases: 13. CDR3 DNA: TGTGCCAGCAGAATCGGGACAGGGGGCGGGTTAGGGGGCTACACCTTC. Translated, it gives CASRIGTGGGLGGYTF.

This clone was recorded once. V is TRBV7-2 and J is TRBJ1-2; D gene uncertain. The germline V and J ends were trimmed by 0 bases and 5 bases, with 13 bases remaining between them. Germline V gives CDR1 SGHTA, CDR2 FQGNSA. This CDR3 region has 15 residues. The CDR3 DNA follows: TGTGCCAGCAGCTTAGCCGATATTACTATATATGGCTACACCTTC. This sequence encodes CASSLADITIYGYTF.

The chain joins TRBV30 to TRBJ1-6; D gene unclear. Germline V gives CDR1 GTSNPN, CDR2 SVGIG (reference sequence). The CDR3 length is 13 residues. V lost 3 bases to trimming and J lost 5 bases, with 8 bases between them. The CDR3, as DNA: TGTGCCTGGAGGGTCAGAAATAATTCACCCCTCCACTTT. Protein: CAWRVRNNSPLHF.

This rearrangement joins TRBV27 to TRBJ1-2; 9 bases agree with TRBD1. Looked up from germline, CDR1 is MNHEY and CDR2 is SMNVEV (reference sequence). Trimming removed 6 bases from V and 1 base from J; junction bases left unmatched: 9. The CDR3 loop spans 16 amino acids. DNA for the CDR3: TGTGCCAGCAGCATCGGTGGGACAGGGATTAACTATGGCTACACCTTC. Translated: CASSIGGTGINYGYTF.

The chain links TRBV19 to TRBJ1-5; no firm D call. This CDR3 has 16 amino acids. The germline CDR1 and CDR2 sequences are LNHDA and SQIVND (reference sequence). The V and J ends lost 2 bases and 5 bases respectively, with 16 bases between them. CDR3 DNA sequence: TGTGCCAGTAGTATACGGCTGGCAGGCCTTGATCAGCCCCAGCATTTT. Its translation is CASSIRLAGLDQPQHF. Variable domain in full (rest from reference TRBV19 and TRBJ1-5): DGGITQSPKYLFRKEGQNVTLSCEQNLNHDAMYWYRQDPGQGLRLIYYSQIVNDFQKGDIAEGYSVSREKKESFPLTVTSAQKNPTAFYLCASSIRLAGLDQPQHFGDGTRLSIL.

The rearrangement links TRBV6-5 to TRBJ2-7, with 8 bases that match TRBD2. After removal of 6 bases from V and 3 bases from J, the junction contained 7 bases not matched to a gene. The CDR3 has 14 residues. The germline CDR1 and CDR2 sequences are MNHEY and SVGAGI. The CDR3 reads CASSRPGLGYEQYF. CDR3 coding DNA: TGTGCCAGCAGCCGACCGGGACTAGGCTACGAGCAGTACTTC.

The chain carries TRBV7-2 and TRBJ1-2; 7 bases align to TRBD1. The CDR3 totals 14 residues. With V trimmed by 5 bases and J by 4 bases, 7 bases remained unmatched. The germline gives CDR1 SGHTA, CDR2 FQGNSA. The CDR3, as DNA: TGTGCCAGCAGCCAGACAGGGATCGGCTATGGCTACACCTTC. Amino acids: CASSQTGIGYGYTF.

The chain is built from TRBV5-1 and TRBJ1-4; 7 nucleotides agree with TRBD1. The germline CDR1 and CDR2 sequences are SGHRS and YFSETQ. Unmatched junction bases numbered 10, after V lost 1 base and J lost 7 bases. The CDR3 consists of 16 residues. CDR3 sequence reads: CASSLNPQGGSEKLFF. The CDR3 DNA reads TGCGCCAGCAGCTTGAACCCGCAGGGGGGTAGTGAAAAACTGTTTTTT.

This clone was counted once. The rearrangement joins TRBV28 to TRBJ1-3; a weak D match, TRBD1 (6 bases). V dropped 9 bases and J dropped 2 bases, with 11 bases sitting between them. The germline V gene encodes CDR1 MDHEN and CDR2 SYDVKM. The CDR3 runs 13 residues. CDR3 DNA sequence: TGTGCCAGTGACAGGTTGCCTGGAAACACCATATATTTT. Amino acids: CASDRLPGNTIYF.

The V call is TRBV4-1, the J call TRBJ2-7; 8 bases map to TRBD2. The CDR3 length is 18 residues. With 4 bases clipped from V and 6 bases from J, the junction kept 20 bases outside the gene matches. Germline V CDR1 and CDR2: MGHRA, YSYEKL. The CDR3, as DNA: TGCGCCAGCAGCCGCGGACCCACACTAGGAGCGGGAGTAGGCGAGCAGTACTTC. The encoded protein is CASSRGPTLGAGVGEQYF.

The V and J genes are TRBV7-9 and TRBJ1-1; 7 bases fit TRBD1. This CDR3 has 15 amino acids. The ends lost 3 bases at V and 7 bases at J; junction bases unmatched: 11. Germline V gives CDR1 SEHNR, CDR2 FQNEAQ (reference sequence). CDR3 nucleotide sequence: TGTGCCAGCAGCTTTTTACAGGGGAAGTGGGGTGAAGCTTTCTTT. Its protein is CASSFLQGKWGEAFF.

This chain connects TRBV7-2 to TRBJ2-7, with TRBD1 matching over 7 bases. V trimming: 3 bases; J trimming: 0 bases; junction bases outside the gene matches: 2. Germline assignment: CDR1 SGHTA and CDR2 FQGNSA. This CDR3 comprises 14 residues. This CDR3 reads CASSLTGNSYEQYF. The CDR3 DNA reads TGTGCCAGCAGCTTGACAGGGAACTCCTACGAGCAGTACTTC. The full variable domain, completed using reference TRBV7-2 and TRBJ2-7, is GAGVSQSPSNKVTEKGKDVELRCDPISGHTALYWYRQSLGQGLEFLIYFQGNSAPDKSGLPSDRFSAERTGGSVSTLTIQRTQQEDSAVYLCASSLTGNSYEQYFGPGTRLTVT.

As regards this clone: The same CDR3 arises from other DNA sequences in this sample as well. The V call is TRBV7-9, the J call TRBJ1-1; the D is unclear. The CDR3 is made up of 13 amino acids. Germline V lookup: CDR1 SEHNR, CDR2 FQNEAQ (reference sequence). V was clipped by 8 bases and J by 3 bases, with 13 bases between them. This chain's CDR3 is CASSLGLDTEAFF. CDR3 sequence (DNA): TGTGCCAGCTCGCTGGGTCTAGACACTGAAGCTTTCTTT. Using reference TRBV7-9 and TRBJ1-1 for the parts outside the CDR3, the full variable domain is DTGVSQNPRHKITKRGQNVTFRCDPISEHNRLYWYRQTLGQGPEFLTYFQNEAQLEKSRLLSDRFSAERPKGSFSTLEIQRTEQGDSAMYLCASSLGLDTEAFFGQGTRLTVV.